This passage covers 12 T cell receptor beta chains from one sample sequenced in a study of beta chain features in type 1 diabetes (dated by TCRdb to 2016 to 2019). What the study reported, not specific to this receptor: A moderate but significant shortening of TCRB CDR3 length was observed in type 1 diabetes patients in all four CD4+ subsets.

The antigens these receptors bind are not known. Receptors were amplified or captured by the immunoSEQ multiplex PCR assay. The entire amount of isolated RNA was reverse transcribed using the High Capacity cDNA Reverse Transcription Kit, so the sequenced TCRB transcripts were expressed ones. Held by TCRdb, this immuneACCESS table contains in-frame sequences only and omits some clones. Under half of the omission traces to an unresolved V gene where checked; the cause of the rest is unknown. A total of 250,000 to 300,000 clones appear in this sample, roughly 24% of them only once. The ten biggest clones cover about 0.012% of the sample. Sequencing was carried out using naive CD4+ T cells from blood. What the cell subset or site label conveys for this sample: true naive CD4+ T cells. Receptors originate from a woman younger than 45 with type 1 diabetes.

This clone came up a few times. This CDR3 is CASSLKTSGVNEQFF. Written as DNA, the CDR3 is TGTGCCAGCAGCTTGAAAACTAGCGGCGTCAATGAGCAGTTCTTC. This rearrangement joins TRBV7-2 to TRBJ2-1; 8 bases agree with TRBD2. CDR3 length: 15 residues. CDR1 and CDR2 (germline): SGHTA, FQGNSA. The V gene end was trimmed by 3 bases and the J gene end by 6 bases; junction bases not matched to a gene: 7. The full variable domain, with the rest looked up from reference TRBV7-2 and TRBJ2-1, is GAGVSQSPSNKVTEKGKDVELRCDPISGHTALYWYRQSLGQGLEFLIYFQGNSAPDKSGLPSDRFSAERTGGSVSTLTIQRTQQEDSAVYLCASSLKTSGVNEQFFGPGTRLTVL.

This clone was observed a few times. The chain has TRBV30 and TRBJ2-5; possibly TRBD1 for D (6 bases). The J call is in doubt because the DNA end fits TRBJ2-7 better. CDR1 and CDR2 from the germline V gene are GTSNPN and SVGIG (reference sequence). The CDR3 has 11 amino acids. The CDR3 spells CAWDRIYEQYF. The DNA of the CDR3 is TGTGCCTGGGACAGGATCTACGAGCAGTACTTC.

This clone was found a few times. This chain uses TRBV7-9 with TRBJ1-4; D is ambiguous. Germline V gene lookup returns CDR1 SEHNR and CDR2 FQNEAQ (reference sequence). Trimming cost V 7 bases and J 2 bases, with 11 bases left between them. CDR3 length: 14 amino acids. CDR3 coding DNA: TGTGCCAGCACGGTTTCGTCTACTAATGAAAAACTGTTTTTT. Protein: CASTVSSTNEKLFF.

This clone was seen more than once but under ten times. This specimen includes other DNA sequences encoding the same CDR3. This rearrangement joins TRBV18 to TRBJ2-5, with TRBD1 identical over 7 bases. V shed 3 bases and J 2 bases; nucleotides not matched to a gene: 0. This CDR3 has 13 residues. From germline, CDR1 is KGHSH and CDR2 LQKENI. CDR3 region: CASSPGQQETQYF. In nucleotides, the CDR3 is TGTGCCAGCTCACCGGGACAGCAAGAGACCCAGTACTTC. Supplemented by reference TRBV18 and TRBJ2-5, the full variable domain reads NAGVMQNPRHLVRRRGQEARLRCSPMKGHSHVYWYRQLPEEGLKFMVYLQKENIIDESGMPKERFSAEFPKEGPSILRIQQVVRGDSAAYFCASSPGQQETQYFGPGTRLLVL.

In this sample, this clone turned up a few times. The chain is built from TRBV10-3 and TRBJ2-1; 9 bases are a match to TRBD2. Per the germline V gene, CDR1 is ENHRY and CDR2 is SYGVKD. This CDR3 has 15 residues. Trimming took 10 bases from V and 1 from J; bases not matched to a gene: 8. This CDR3 is CANTGGRGSYNEQFF. The CDR3 bases are TGTGCCAACACGGGCGGGAGGGGGTCCTACAATGAGCAGTTCTTC.

The chain employs TRBV5-4 and TRBJ1-2; D uncertain. This CDR3 is built from 13 residues. Germline CDR1 and CDR2: SGHNT and YYREEE (reference sequence). With 2 bases removed from V and 5 bases from J, the gap between germline ends came to 10 bases. CDR3 residues: CASSFGELYGYTF. In nucleotides, the CDR3 is TGTGCCAGCAGCTTTGGAGAACTTTATGGCTACACCTTC.

The chain couples TRBV18 to TRBJ1-5, with D perhaps TRBD1 (6 bases). Trimming took 3 bases from V and 3 from J, leaving 18 bases between them. This CDR3 spans 17 amino acids. Germline V gives CDR1 KGHSH, CDR2 LQKENI. The CDR3 nucleotides read TGTGCCAGCTCACCTCTGCCCCCTCAGGGGAACAATCAGCCCCAGCATTTT. This codes for CASSPLPPQGNNQPQHF.

CDR3 coding DNA: TGTGCCAGCAGCTTATTTACAGGGGGACACAATGAGCAGTTCTTC. The encoded protein is CASSLFTGGHNEQFF. The chain combines TRBV7-3 with TRBJ2-1; 8 nucleotides line up with TRBD1. CDR3 length: 15 amino acids. V lost 2 bases and J lost 5; bases outside the gene matches: 5. Germline CDR1 reads SGHTA; CDR2 reads FQGTGA.

The chain joins TRBV6-1 to TRBJ1-2; perhaps TRBD1 as D (6 bases). Germline V gene data show CDR1 as MNHNS and CDR2 as SASEGT. V dropped 1 base and J dropped 3 bases, with 9 bases sitting between them. This CDR3 spans 14 amino acids. CDR3 in amino acids: CASSEGAGDYGYTF. DNA for the CDR3: TGTGCCAGCAGTGAAGGGGCAGGGGACTATGGCTACACCTTC.

The V gene is TRBV19, the J gene TRBJ2-3, with TRBD2 identical over 9 bases. The CDR3 spans 14 residues. The V segment lost 7 bases and the J segment 2 bases; nucleotides outside the gene matches: 4. The germline CDR1 and CDR2 sequences are LNHDA and SQIVND (reference sequence). DNA of the CDR3: TGTGCCAGTAAGGCTAGCGGGACCACAGATACGCAGTATTTT. Amino acids: CASKASGTTDTQYF.

This clone appeared once. The chain links TRBV18 to TRBJ1-2; no reliable D call. The V gene's germline CDR1 is KGHSH and CDR2 LQKENI. Trimming left V 0 bases short and J 4 bases short, with 15 bases between. The length of the CDR3 is 16 residues. CDR3 region: CASSPPAAPGSYGYTF. The CDR3, as DNA: TGTGCCAGCTCACCACCGGCGGCCCCGGGTAGCTATGGCTACACCTTC.

This clone was detected a few times. The chain carries TRBV29-1 and TRBJ2-2; D unclear. Germline CDR1 SQVTM, CDR2 ANQGSEA. Deletions cut 4 bases from V and 1 base from J, with 10 bases between. The CDR3 extends over 14 amino acids. The CDR3 spells CSVVLAVNTGELFF. The CDR3, as DNA: TGCAGCGTTGTATTGGCAGTGAACACCGGGGAGCTGTTTTTT.